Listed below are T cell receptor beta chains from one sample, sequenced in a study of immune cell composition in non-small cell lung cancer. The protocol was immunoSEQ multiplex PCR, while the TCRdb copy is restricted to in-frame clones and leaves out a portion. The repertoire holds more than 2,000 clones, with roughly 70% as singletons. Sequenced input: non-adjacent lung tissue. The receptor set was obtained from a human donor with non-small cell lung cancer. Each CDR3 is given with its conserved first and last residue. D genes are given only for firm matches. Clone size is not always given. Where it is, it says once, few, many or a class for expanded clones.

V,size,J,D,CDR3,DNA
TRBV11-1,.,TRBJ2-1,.,CASSLLAALSDSSYNEQFF,TGTGCCAGCAGCTTATTAGCGGCCCTATCAGACTCCTCCTACAATGAGCAGTTCTTC
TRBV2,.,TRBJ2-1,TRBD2,CARTSGRPSDSYNEQFF,TGTGCCAGGACTAGCGGGAGGCCCAGTGACTCCTACAATGAGCAGTTCTTC
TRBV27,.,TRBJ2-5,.,CASSLRGPETQYF,TGTGCCAGCAGTTTGCGGGGTCCCGAGACCCAGTACTTC
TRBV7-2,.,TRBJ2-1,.,CASSLQGSVEQFF,TGTGCCAGCAGCTTACAAGGGAGCGTTGAGCAGTTCTTC
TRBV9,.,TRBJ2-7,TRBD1,CASSPDRGASYEQYF,TGTGCCAGCAGCCCCGACAGGGGTGCGTCCTACGAGCAGTACTTC
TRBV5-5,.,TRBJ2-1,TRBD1,CASSPPTGGLYNEQFF,TGTGCCAGCAGCCCGCCTACAGGGGGCCTCTACAATGAGCAGTTCTTC
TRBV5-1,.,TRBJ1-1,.,CASSSVGTTTEAFF,TGCGCCAGCAGCTCAGTAGGGACAACCACTGAAGCTTTCTTT
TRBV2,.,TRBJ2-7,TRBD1,CASSDWDRDTYEQYF,TGTGCCAGCAGTGACTGGGACAGGGATACCTACGAGCAGTACTTC
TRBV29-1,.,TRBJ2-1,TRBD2,CSVDRTSGSYNEQFF,TGCAGCGTTGATAGGACTAGCGGGAGCTACAATGAGCAGTTCTTC
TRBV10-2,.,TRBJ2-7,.,CASTDRDSSSYEQYF,TGCGCCAGCACTGATCGGGACTCTAGCTCCTACGAGCAGTACTTC
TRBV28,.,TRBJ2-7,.,CASTSGARYEQYF,TGTGCCAGCACAAGCGGAGCCCGCTACGAGCAGTACTTC
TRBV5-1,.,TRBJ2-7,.,CASKGDPPYEQYF,TGCGCCAGCAAAGGGGATCCACCCTACGAGCAGTACTTC
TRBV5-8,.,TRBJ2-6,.,CASSFPGSGANVLTF,TGTGCCAGCAGCTTTCCGGGGTCTGGGGCCAACGTCCTGACTTTC
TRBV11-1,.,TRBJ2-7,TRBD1,CASSPMGRGSYEQYF,TGTGCCAGCAGCCCCATGGGCAGGGGGTCCTACGAGCAGTACTTC
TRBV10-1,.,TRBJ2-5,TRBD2,CASSEGTSANQETQYF,TGCGCCAGCAGTGAAGGGACTAGCGCCAACCAAGAGACCCAGTACTTC
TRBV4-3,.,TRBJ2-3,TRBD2,CASSQASWGGRLGTQYF,TGCGCCAGCAGCCAAGCGTCTTGGGGGGGAAGACTAGGTACGCAGTATTTT
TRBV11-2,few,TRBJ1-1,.,CASSLDPGSRGTEAFF,TGTGCCAGCAGCTTAGACCCTGGGAGTCGGGGGACTGAAGCTTTCTTT
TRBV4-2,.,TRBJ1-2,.,CASSQGSRAENGYTF,TGTGCCAGCAGCCAAGGCAGCAGGGCCGAGAATGGCTACACCTTC
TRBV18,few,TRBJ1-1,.,CASSFTGMNTEAFF,TGTGCCAGCTCATTCACAGGGATGAACACTGAAGCTTTCTTT
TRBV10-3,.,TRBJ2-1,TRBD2,CAISPGTSGSSYNEQFF,TGTGCCATCAGTCCCGGGACTAGCGGGAGCTCCTACAATGAGCAGTTCTTC
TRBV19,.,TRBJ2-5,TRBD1,CASSTGQGEGAQYF,TGTGCCAGTAGTACGGGACAGGGGGAAGGGGCCCAGTACTTC
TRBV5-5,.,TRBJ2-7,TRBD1,CASSFGQASYEQYF,TGTGCCAGCAGCTTCGGACAGGCCTCCTACGAGCAGTACTTC